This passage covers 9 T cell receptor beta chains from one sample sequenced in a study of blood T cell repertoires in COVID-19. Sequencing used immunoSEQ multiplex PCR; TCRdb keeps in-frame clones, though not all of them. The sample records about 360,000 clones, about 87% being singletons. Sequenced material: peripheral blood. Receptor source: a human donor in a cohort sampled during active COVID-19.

CDR3 sequence (DNA): TGTGCCAGCAGCGGGGGACAGGGTCCGAATCAGCCCCAGCATTTT. Amino acid sequence: CASSGGQGPNQPQHF. The rearrangement links TRBV9 to TRBJ1-5, with TRBD1 matching 9 bases. CDR3 length equals 15 residues. The V segment lost 3 bases and the J segment 4 bases; nucleotides outside the gene matches: 5. Germline V gives CDR1 SGDLS, CDR2 YYNGEE.

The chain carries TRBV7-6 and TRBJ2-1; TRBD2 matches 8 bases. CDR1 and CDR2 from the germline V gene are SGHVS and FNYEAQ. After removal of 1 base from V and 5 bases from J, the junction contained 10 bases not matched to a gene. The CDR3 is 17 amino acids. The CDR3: CASSLGTGTRANNEQFF. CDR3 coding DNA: TGTGCCAGCAGCTTAGGTACCGGGACTAGGGCCAACAATGAGCAGTTCTTC.

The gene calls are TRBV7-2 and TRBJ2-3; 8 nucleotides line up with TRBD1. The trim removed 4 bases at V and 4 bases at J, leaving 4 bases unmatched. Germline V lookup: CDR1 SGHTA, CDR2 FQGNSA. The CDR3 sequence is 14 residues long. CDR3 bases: TGTGCCAGCAGCTGGGACAGGTACGCAGATACGCAGTATTTT. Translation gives CASSWDRYADTQYF.

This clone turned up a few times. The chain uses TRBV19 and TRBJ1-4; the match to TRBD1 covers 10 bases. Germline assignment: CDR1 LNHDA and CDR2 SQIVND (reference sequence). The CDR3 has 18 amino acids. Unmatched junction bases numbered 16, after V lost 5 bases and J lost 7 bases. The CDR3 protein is CASSQTYGLGDRGEKLFF. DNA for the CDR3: TGTGCCAGTAGTCAGACTTACGGCCTAGGGGACAGGGGTGAAAAACTGTTTTTT. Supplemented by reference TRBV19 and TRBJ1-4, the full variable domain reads DGGITQSPKYLFRKEGQNVTLSCEQNLNHDAMYWYRQDPGQGLRLIYYSQIVNDFQKGDIAEGYSVSREKKESFPLTVTSAQKNPTAFYLCASSQTYGLGDRGEKLFFGSGTQLSVL.

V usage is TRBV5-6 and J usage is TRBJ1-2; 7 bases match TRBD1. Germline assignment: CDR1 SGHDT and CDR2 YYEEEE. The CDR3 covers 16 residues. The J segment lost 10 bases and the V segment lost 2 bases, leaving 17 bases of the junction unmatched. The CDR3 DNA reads TGTGCCAGCAGCTTCAGGACAGGCCTGCCCCCGGACGTCTACACCTTC. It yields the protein CASSFRTGLPPDVYTF.

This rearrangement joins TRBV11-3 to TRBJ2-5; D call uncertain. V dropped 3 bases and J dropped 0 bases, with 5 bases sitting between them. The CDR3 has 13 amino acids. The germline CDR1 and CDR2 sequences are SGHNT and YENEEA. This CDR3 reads CASSFGDQETQYF. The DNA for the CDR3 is TGTGCCAGCAGCTTCGGAGACCAAGAGACCCAGTACTTC.

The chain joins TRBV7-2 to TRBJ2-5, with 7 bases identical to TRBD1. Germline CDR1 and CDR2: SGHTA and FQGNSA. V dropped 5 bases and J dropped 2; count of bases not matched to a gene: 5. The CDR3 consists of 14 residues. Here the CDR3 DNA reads TGTGCCAGCAGCACCCGGGACAGACAAGAGACCCAGTACTTC. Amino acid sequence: CASSTRDRQETQYF.

This CDR3 reads CASSLGPGQSNEKLFF. CDR3 DNA: TGTGCCAGCAGCTTAGGGCCGGGACAGTCGAACGAAAAACTGTTTTTT. The chain uses TRBV7-8 and TRBJ1-4, with 7 bases matching TRBD1. The CDR3 is 16 amino acids. J lost 8 bases, V lost 1 base, and 10 bases had no gene match. The germline CDR1 and CDR2 sequences are SGHVS and FQNEAQ.

The CDR3 sequence is CASSSGQGEGETQYF. CDR3 DNA sequence: TGTGCCAGCAGCTCGGGACAGGGAGAGGGAGAGACCCAGTACTTC. The chain combines TRBV11-3 with TRBJ2-5; the match to TRBD1 covers 9 bases. This CDR3 spans 15 amino acids. Trimming removed 4 bases from V and 4 bases from J; junction bases left unmatched: 7. Germline assignment: CDR1 SGHNT and CDR2 YENEEA.